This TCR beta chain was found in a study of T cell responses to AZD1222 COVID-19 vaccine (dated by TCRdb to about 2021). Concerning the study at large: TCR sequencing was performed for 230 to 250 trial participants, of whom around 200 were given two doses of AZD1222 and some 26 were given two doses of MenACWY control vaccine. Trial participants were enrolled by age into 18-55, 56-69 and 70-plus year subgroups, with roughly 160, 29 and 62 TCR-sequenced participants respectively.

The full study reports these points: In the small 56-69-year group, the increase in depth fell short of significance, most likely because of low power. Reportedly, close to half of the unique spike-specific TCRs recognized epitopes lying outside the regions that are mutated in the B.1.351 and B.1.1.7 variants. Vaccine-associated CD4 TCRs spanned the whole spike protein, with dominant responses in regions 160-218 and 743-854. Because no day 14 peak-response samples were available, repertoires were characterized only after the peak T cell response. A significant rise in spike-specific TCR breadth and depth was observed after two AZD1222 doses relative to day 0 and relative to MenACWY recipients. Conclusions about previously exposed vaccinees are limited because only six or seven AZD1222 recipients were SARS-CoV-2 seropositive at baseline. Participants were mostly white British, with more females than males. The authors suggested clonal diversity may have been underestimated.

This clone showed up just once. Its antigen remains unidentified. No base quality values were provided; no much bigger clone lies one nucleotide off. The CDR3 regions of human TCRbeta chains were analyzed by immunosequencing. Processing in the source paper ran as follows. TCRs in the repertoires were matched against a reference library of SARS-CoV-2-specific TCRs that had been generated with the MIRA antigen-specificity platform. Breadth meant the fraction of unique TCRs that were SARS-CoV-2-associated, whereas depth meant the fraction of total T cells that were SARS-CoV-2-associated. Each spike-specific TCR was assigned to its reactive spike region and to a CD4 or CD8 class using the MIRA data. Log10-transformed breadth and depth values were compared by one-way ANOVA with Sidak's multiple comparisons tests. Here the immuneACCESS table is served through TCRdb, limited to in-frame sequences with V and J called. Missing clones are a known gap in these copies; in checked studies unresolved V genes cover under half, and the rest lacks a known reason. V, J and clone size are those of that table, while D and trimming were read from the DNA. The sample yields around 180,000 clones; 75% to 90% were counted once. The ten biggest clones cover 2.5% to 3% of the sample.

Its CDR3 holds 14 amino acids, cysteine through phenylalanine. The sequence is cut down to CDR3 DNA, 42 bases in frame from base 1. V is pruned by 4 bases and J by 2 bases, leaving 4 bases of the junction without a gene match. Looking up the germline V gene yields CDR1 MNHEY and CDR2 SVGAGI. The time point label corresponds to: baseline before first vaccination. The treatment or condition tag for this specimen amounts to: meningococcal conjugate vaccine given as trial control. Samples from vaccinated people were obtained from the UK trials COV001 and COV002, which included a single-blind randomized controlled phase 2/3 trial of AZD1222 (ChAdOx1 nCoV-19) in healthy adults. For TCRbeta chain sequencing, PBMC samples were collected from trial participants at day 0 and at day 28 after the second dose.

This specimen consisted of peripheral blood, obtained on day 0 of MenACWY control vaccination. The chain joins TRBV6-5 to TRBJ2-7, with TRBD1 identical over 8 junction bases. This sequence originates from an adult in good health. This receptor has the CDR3 CASSSRGPPYEQYF. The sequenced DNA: TGTGCCAGCAGTTCCAGGGGGCCACCCTACGAGCAGTACTTC.